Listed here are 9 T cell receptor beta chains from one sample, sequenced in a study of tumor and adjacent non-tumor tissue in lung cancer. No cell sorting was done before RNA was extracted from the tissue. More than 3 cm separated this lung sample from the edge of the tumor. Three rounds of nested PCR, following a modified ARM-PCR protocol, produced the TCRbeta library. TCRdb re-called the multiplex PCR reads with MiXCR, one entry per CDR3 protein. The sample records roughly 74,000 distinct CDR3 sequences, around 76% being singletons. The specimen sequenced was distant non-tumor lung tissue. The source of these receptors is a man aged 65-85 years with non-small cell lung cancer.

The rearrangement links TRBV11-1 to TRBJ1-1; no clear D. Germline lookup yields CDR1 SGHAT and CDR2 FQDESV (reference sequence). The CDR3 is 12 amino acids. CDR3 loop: CTNSSVGPEAFF. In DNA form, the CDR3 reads TGTACCAACAGCTCGGTCGGCCCGGAAGCTTTCTTT.

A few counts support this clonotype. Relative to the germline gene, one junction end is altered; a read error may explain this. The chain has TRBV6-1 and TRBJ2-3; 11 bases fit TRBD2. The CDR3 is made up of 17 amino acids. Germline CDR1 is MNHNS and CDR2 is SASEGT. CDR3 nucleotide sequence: TGTGCCAGCAGTTACTCCGGAACTAGCGGGGGCACATATACGCAGTATTTT. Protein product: CASSYSGTSGGTYTQYF.

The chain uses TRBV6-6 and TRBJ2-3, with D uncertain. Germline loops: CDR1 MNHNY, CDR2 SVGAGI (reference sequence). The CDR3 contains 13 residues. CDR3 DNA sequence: TGTATCAGCAGTTACTCGCTTGCAGATACGCAGTATTTT. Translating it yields CISSYSLADTQYF.

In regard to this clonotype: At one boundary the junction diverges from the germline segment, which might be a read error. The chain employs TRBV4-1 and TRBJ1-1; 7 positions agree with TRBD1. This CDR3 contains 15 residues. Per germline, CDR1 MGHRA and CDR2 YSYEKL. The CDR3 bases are TGCGCCAGCAGCCAAGGACAGGGCCGGAACACTGAAGTTTTCTTT. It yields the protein CASSQGQGRNTEVFF.

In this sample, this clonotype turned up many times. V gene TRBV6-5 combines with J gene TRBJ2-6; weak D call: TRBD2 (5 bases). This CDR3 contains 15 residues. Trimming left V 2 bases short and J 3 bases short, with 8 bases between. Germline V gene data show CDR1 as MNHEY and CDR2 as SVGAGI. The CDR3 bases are TGTGCCAGCAGTTACGGGAGCGGTGGGGCCAACGTCCTGACTTTC. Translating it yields CASSYGSGGANVLTF.

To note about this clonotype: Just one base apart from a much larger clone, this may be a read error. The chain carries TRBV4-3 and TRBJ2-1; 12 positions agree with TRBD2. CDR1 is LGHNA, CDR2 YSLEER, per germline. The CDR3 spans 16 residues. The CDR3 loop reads CASNQDSSGRENEQFF. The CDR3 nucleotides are TGCGCCAGCAACCAAGATTCTAGCGGGAGGGAAAATGAGCAGTTCTTC.

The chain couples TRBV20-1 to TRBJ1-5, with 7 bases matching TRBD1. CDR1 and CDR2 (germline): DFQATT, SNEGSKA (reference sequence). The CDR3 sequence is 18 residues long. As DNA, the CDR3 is TGCAGCGTTATTGGGGGAAAGGGGGCCTCTGGTGACAATCAGCCCCAGCATTTT. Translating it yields CSVIGGKGASGDNQPQHF.

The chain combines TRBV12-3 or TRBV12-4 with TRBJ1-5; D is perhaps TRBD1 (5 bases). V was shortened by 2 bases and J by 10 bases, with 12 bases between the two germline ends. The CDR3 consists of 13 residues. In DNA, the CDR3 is TGTGCCAGCAGTTTAACGGGGGGTCAACCCCAGCATTTT. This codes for CASSLTGGQPQHF.

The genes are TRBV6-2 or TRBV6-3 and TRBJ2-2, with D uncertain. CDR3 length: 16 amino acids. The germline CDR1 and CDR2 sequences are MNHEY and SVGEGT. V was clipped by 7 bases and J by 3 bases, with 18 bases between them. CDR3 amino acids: CASISSHGQDTGELFF. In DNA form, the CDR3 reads TGTGCCAGCATTTCCTCACACGGCCAAGACACCGGGGAGCTGTTTTTT.